This T cell receptor (beta chain) was captured by sequencing in a study of shared clonotypes between healthy human individuals. About the research overall: Aged 18 to 49, the donors were a couple of women and a few men.

CD4+ cells yielded CD45RA+ naive and CD45RA-negative memory subsets. The assay used deep level. Libraries were prepared by immunoSEQ multiplex PCR; TCRdb keeps only in-frame clonotypes and omits some of them. The sample shows about 2.3 million clones, about 90% of them seen only once. Germline-derived CDR1 and CDR2 are MDHEN and SYDVKM. Trimming stripped 5 bases from V and 10 bases from J, with 9 bases between. This CDR3 comprises 11 residues. The specimen sequenced was naive CD4+ T cells from PBMCs. Subset described: CD45RA+ positively selected. The V call is TRBV28, the J call TRBJ2-1; D is ambiguous. The sequence was obtained from a man between 18 and 29 years old in good health. Some clones in this sample may be carry-over from other donors' samples. As DNA, the CDR3 is TGTGCCAGCAGTCCCCAGGAGGAGCAGTTCTTC. Translation gives CASSPQEEQFF.